This T cell receptor beta chain was sequenced for a study of response to subunit inactivated influenza vaccine. Findings of the study overall: Each seasonal influenza vaccination, the authors suggested, recruits few new T cells.

The CDR3 is 14 amino acids. CDR1 and CDR2 (germline): LGHNA, YNFKEQ. The V gene lost 0 bases and the J gene lost 6 bases, with 9 bases spanning the gap. One entry per CDR3 protein results from TCRdb running MiXCR on the RT-PCR reads. In the table there are approximately 680,000 distinct CDR3 sequences, roughly 14% of which are singletons. This clonotype came up a few times. Its antigen is undetermined. This sample comprised PBMCs from blood, obtained about 11 days after vaccination. The receptor was derived from a man aged 45-65 years who received an inactivated influenza vaccine. V gene TRBV4-2 combines with J gene TRBJ2-4, with D hard to call. The CDR3 nucleotides are TGTGCCAGCAGCCAAGATAGTACGGTAAACATTCAGTACTTC. This encodes CASSQDSTVNIQYF.